One sample yielded the 27 T cell receptor beta chains listed below, sequenced in a study of blood T cell repertoires in COVID-19. The assay was immunoSEQ multiplex PCR, and TCRdb's table has in-frame clones only and misses some. The profile shows more than 250,000 clones, roughly 90% of them singletons. Sequencing input: peripheral blood. These receptors all stem from a man aged 18 to 29 who had recovered from COVID-19.

The chain combines TRBV12-3 or TRBV12-4 with TRBJ1-6, with TRBD1 matching 7 bases. The V and J ends lost 5 bases and 10 bases, in that order; junction bases with no gene match: 5. CDR3 length: 13 residues. DNA for the CDR3: TGTGCCAGCAGTCAAAACAGGGGCTCACCCCTCCACTTT. It encodes CASSQNRGSPLHF.

V is TRBV19 and J is TRBJ2-7; 11 positions agree with TRBD2. Looked up from germline, CDR1 is LNHDA and CDR2 is SQIVND (reference sequence). The J segment lost 2 bases and the V segment lost 8 bases, leaving 17 bases of the junction unmatched. The CDR3 sequence is 18 residues long. DNA of the CDR3: TGTGCCAGTCAAAGTCGGGCTAGCGGGAGGCTTAGGACCTACGAGCAGTACTTC. As protein: CASQSRASGRLRTYEQYF.

V usage is TRBV6-6 and J usage is TRBJ1-2, with 7 positions matching TRBD1. V was clipped by 0 bases and J by 10 bases; unmatched bases: 11. The CDR3 is 15 residues long. Germline loops: CDR1 MNHNY, CDR2 SVGAGI (reference sequence). CDR3 in amino acids: CASSYSKQGVSDYTF. The CDR3 nucleotides are TGTGCCAGCAGTTACTCGAAGCAGGGGGTTTCAGACTACACCTTC.

Regarding this clone: The limits of the CDR3 on the DNA are not certain, so only TCRdb's listed CDR3 is given. V usage is TRBV2 and J usage is TRBJ1-5; the DNA was not compared with TRBD1, the D call given in the table. From germline, CDR1 is SNHLY and CDR2 FYNNEI. The CDR3 is 12 residues long, counting both termini. The CDR3 loop reads CASSDWGTGSFF.

Written as DNA, the CDR3 is TGTGCCAGCGCCGGGGGCTCCTACAATGAGCAGTTCTTC. Amino acids: CASAGGSYNEQFF. The chain is built from TRBV12-3 or TRBV12-4 and TRBJ2-1, with D perhaps matching TRBD2 (6 bases). The CDR3 has 13 amino acids. The V end lost 8 bases, the J end lost 0 bases, and 8 bases lay between the germline ends.

The gene calls are TRBV12-3 or TRBV12-4 and TRBJ2-3, with D possibly TRBD2 on 6 matching bases. This CDR3 has 11 residues. Trimming stripped 6 bases from V and 6 bases from J, with 7 bases between. CDR3 nucleotides: TGTGCCAGCAGGGAGGGGGATACGCAGTATTTT. Protein: CASREGDTQYF.

The chain has TRBV5-1 and TRBJ1-2, with TRBD1 identical over 8 bases. J lost 7 bases, V lost 3 bases, and 5 bases had no gene match. CDR1 and CDR2 (germline): SGHRS, YFSETQ. The CDR3 sequence is 13 residues long. The CDR3 DNA is TGCGCCAGCAGCTACGGACAGGGAGGTGGCTACACCTTC. Amino acids: CASSYGQGGGYTF. The full variable domain, its missing parts supplied by reference TRBV5-1 and TRBJ1-2, is KAGVTQTPRYLIKTRGQQVTLSCSPISGHRSVSWYQQTPGQGLQFLFEYFSETQRNKGNFPGRFSGRQFSNSRSEMNVSTLELGDSALYLCASSYGQGGGYTFGSGTRLTVV.

This chain joins TRBV19 and TRBJ2-7; 10 bases match TRBD1. V shed 3 bases and J 4 bases; nucleotides not matched to a gene: 3. This CDR3 comprises 14 residues. Germline CDR1 is LNHDA and CDR2 is SQIVND (reference sequence). In DNA, the CDR3 is TGTGCCAGTAGTATTGACAGGGGGCCTTACGAGCAGTACTTC. It translates to CASSIDRGPYEQYF.

V is TRBV4-3 and J is TRBJ2-6; TRBD1 matches 12 bases. Germline CDR1 and CDR2: LGHNA and YSLEER. This CDR3 region has 18 residues. V dropped 0 bases and J dropped 3; count of bases not matched to a gene: 3. CDR3 DNA: TGCGCCAGCAGCCAAGATGGGACAGGGGGCGGTGGGGCCAACGTCCTGACTTTC. Residues: CASSQDGTGGGGANVLTF.

The rearrangement links TRBV3-1 (or the pseudogene TRBV3-2) to TRBJ1-1; D possibly corresponds to TRBD1 (5 bases). The CDR3 totals 12 residues. Germline CDR1 and CDR2: LGHDT and YNNKEL (reference sequence). V lost 4 bases to trimming and J lost 7 bases, with 10 bases between them. The CDR3 bases are TGTGCCAGCAGCCTAACAGGAATTGAAGCTTTCTTT. Translated, it gives CASSLTGIEAFF.

The chain has TRBV6-5 and TRBJ1-1; D remains ambiguous. Per germline, CDR1 MNHEY and CDR2 SVGAGI. V lost 5 bases to trimming and J lost 0 bases, with 7 bases between them. The CDR3 is 13 residues long. CDR3 amino acids: CASSQRVNTEAFF. CDR3 DNA: TGTGCCAGCAGTCAAAGAGTGAACACTGAAGCTTTCTTT.

In its sample, this clone was seen a few times. The chain uses TRBV4-1 and TRBJ1-2, with 10 bases matching TRBD1. The germline CDR1 and CDR2 sequences are MGHRA and YSYEKL. Unmatched junction bases numbered 4, after V lost 1 base and J lost 2 bases. The CDR3 has 16 residues. CDR3: CASSQATTGGNYGYTF. DNA of the CDR3: TGCGCCAGCAGCCAAGCTACGACAGGGGGCAACTATGGCTACACCTTC.

The chain links TRBV10-1 to TRBJ2-5; D possibly corresponds to TRBD2 (5 bases). CDR1 and CDR2 (germline): WNHNN, SYGVQD (reference sequence). The CDR3 has 14 amino acids. Trimming left V 0 bases short and J 10 bases short, with 15 bases between. This CDR3 reads CASSESNPRGDQYF. CDR3 coding DNA: TGCGCCAGCAGTGAGTCGAATCCCCGGGGTGACCAGTACTTC.

This chain joins TRBV12-5 and TRBJ1-1; 7 nucleotides align to TRBD1. Germline CDR1 LGHNT, CDR2 FRNRAP. The CDR3 length is 16 residues. The ends lost 5 bases at V and 8 bases at J; junction bases unmatched: 17. The CDR3: CASGLLPLQTGEEAFF. CDR3 sequence (DNA): TGTGCTAGTGGTCTACTCCCCCTCCAAACAGGGGAAGAAGCTTTCTTT.

V is TRBV7-2 and J is TRBJ2-7, with unresolved D. The germline CDR1 and CDR2 sequences are SGHTA and FQGNSA. The germline V and J ends were trimmed by 5 bases and 1 base, with 15 bases remaining between them. The length of the CDR3 is 15 residues. The CDR3 region is CASSLRRVPSYEQYF. The CDR3 coding sequence is TGTGCCAGCAGCCTACGACGGGTCCCTTCCTACGAGCAGTACTTC.

The chain is built from TRBV7-2 and TRBJ1-2, with 7 bases fitting TRBD1. Germline assignment: CDR1 SGHTA and CDR2 FQGNSA. V was pared by 2 bases and J by 4 bases, with 7 bases of the junction left unmatched. The CDR3 runs 15 residues. The DNA for the CDR3 is TGTGCCAGCAGCTTATCGGGGACAGACTTCTATGGCTACACCTTC. Its protein is CASSLSGTDFYGYTF.

This chain uses TRBV7-8 with TRBJ1-1; the D gene is possibly TRBD1 (6 bases). V lost 2 bases and J lost 4, with 8 bases in between. Germline assignment: CDR1 SGHVS and CDR2 FQNEAQ. This CDR3 is built from 13 residues. The CDR3 reads CASSLKGGTEAFF. The CDR3 DNA follows: TGTGCCAGCAGCTTAAAAGGGGGCACTGAAGCTTTCTTT.

The chain employs TRBV27 and TRBJ1-1, with D perhaps TRBD1 (5 bases). The CDR3 totals 15 residues. Germline V gene sequence: CDR1 MNHEY, CDR2 SMNVEV (reference sequence). V lost 7 bases to trimming and J lost 3 bases, with 18 bases between them. CDR3 amino acids: CASTLNGGRYTEAFF. CDR3 DNA: TGTGCCAGCACCCTCAATGGGGGGAGGTACACTGAAGCTTTCTTT.

V is TRBV5-1 and J is TRBJ1-2, with TRBD1 identical over 7 bases. V shed 0 bases and J 4 bases; nucleotides not matched to a gene: 3. CDR1 is SGHRS and CDR2 is YFSETQ in the germline V gene. The CDR3 length is 14 residues. CDR3: CASSLGRDSYGYTF. In nucleotides, the CDR3 is TGCGCCAGCAGCTTGGGCAGGGACAGCTATGGCTACACCTTC.

The chain recombines TRBV5-5 with TRBJ1-1, with 7 bases identical to TRBD1. J was trimmed by 5 bases and V by 5 bases; bases with no gene match: 9. Germline V CDR1 and CDR2: SGHKS, YYEKEE (reference sequence). The CDR3 covers 14 residues. CDR3 amino acids: CASSARQGWTEAFF. The CDR3 DNA is TGTGCCAGCAGTGCCCGACAGGGTTGGACTGAAGCTTTCTTT.

This clone occurred a few times. The chain employs TRBV2 and TRBJ2-7; 9 bases are a match to TRBD1. Per germline, CDR1 SNHLY and CDR2 FYNNEI. V lost 6 bases, J lost 0 bases, and 9 bases stayed unmatched. The CDR3 loop spans 16 amino acids. The CDR3 loop is CASSLGGTGSSYEQYF. The CDR3 region has the DNA TGTGCCAGCAGCCTGGGGGGGACAGGGAGCTCCTACGAGCAGTACTTC.

The V and J genes are TRBV19 and TRBJ1-1; no firm D call. CDR1 LNHDA and CDR2 SQIVND come from the germline V gene (reference sequence). V lost 0 bases and J 4 bases, leaving 9 bases between the germline ends. The CDR3 has 14 amino acids. CDR3 sequence reads: CASSIELTGTEAFF. In DNA form, the CDR3 reads TGTGCCAGTAGTATAGAACTCACGGGCACTGAAGCTTTCTTT.

The chain couples TRBV19 to TRBJ2-2; TRBD1 matches 7 bases. Germline V CDR1 and CDR2: LNHDA, SQIVND (reference sequence). CDR3 length: 15 amino acids. V shed 5 bases, J shed 1 base, and the junction held 4 bases outside the gene matches. This CDR3 reads CASSGGQQNTGELFF. CDR3 nucleotide sequence: TGTGCCAGTAGTGGGGGACAGCAGAACACCGGGGAGCTGTTTTTT.

The chain couples TRBV18 to TRBJ2-7, with TRBD1 as a possible D gene (5 bases). The CDR3 has 14 amino acids. Germline values: CDR1 KGHSH, CDR2 LQKENI. Trimming removed 3 bases at V and 3 bases at J, with 12 bases between. CDR3 residues: CASSPNSQGYEQYF. The CDR3 bases are TGTGCCAGCTCACCGAACTCTCAGGGCTACGAGCAGTACTTC.

The V and J genes are TRBV27 and TRBJ2-5; D might be TRBD2 (5 bases). The CDR3 is 13 amino acids. Germline lookup yields CDR1 MNHEY and CDR2 SMNVEV (reference sequence). V was pared by 2 bases and J by 5 bases, with 9 bases between. CDR3 loop: CASSLAGRETQYF. CDR3 in DNA: TGTGCCAGCAGTTTAGCGGGTCGGGAGACCCAGTACTTC.

The genes are TRBV7-9 and TRBJ2-7; D remains unclear. Per germline, CDR1 SEHNR and CDR2 FQNEAQ (reference sequence). Trimming took 2 bases from V and 4 from J, leaving 6 bases between them. The CDR3 runs to 12 residues. CDR3 protein: CASSLQAYEQYF. The CDR3 DNA follows: TGTGCCAGCAGCTTACAGGCGTACGAGCAGTACTTC.

The rearrangement joins TRBV5-1 to TRBJ2-1; 13 bases map to TRBD2. CDR1 is SGHRS, CDR2 YFSETQ, per germline. The CDR3 runs 16 residues. V shed 4 bases and J 4 bases; nucleotides not matched to a gene: 5. CDR3 sequence: CASSHGTSGKYNEQFF. As DNA, the CDR3 is TGCGCCAGCAGCCACGGGACTAGCGGGAAGTACAATGAGCAGTTCTTC.